One sample yielded the 30 T cell receptor beta chains listed below, sequenced in a study of cytomegalovirus exposure and HLA in healthy donors. Amplification used 60 Vbeta primers and 13 Jbeta primers. Sequenced by immunoSEQ multiplex PCR; TCRdb stores in-frame clones only, minus some. The sample consists of roughly 63,000 clones, over 60% of them appearing once. The sample consisted of PBMCs. These receptors came from a man aged 50 to 60 in good health and CMV-seropositive.

This chain links TRBV4-1 with TRBJ2-3; D gene ambiguous. V lost 0 bases and J 6 bases, leaving 16 bases between the germline ends. The germline V gene has CDR1 MGHRA and CDR2 YSYEKL. The CDR3 length is 16 residues. CDR3 sequence (DNA): TGCGCCAGCAGCCAAGATGTCAGGAAGTCTTTGGATACGCAGTATTTT. Translating gives CASSQDVRKSLDTQYF.

CDR3 sequence (DNA): TGTGCCAGTAGTATATTAGGGGCTGGAAACACCATATATTTT. Encoded protein: CASSILGAGNTIYF. This chain connects TRBV19 to TRBJ1-3; tentatively, D is TRBD1 (5 bases). CDR1 LNHDA and CDR2 SQIVND come from the germline V gene (reference sequence). Trimming left V 2 bases short and J 2 bases short, with 7 bases between. The CDR3 is 14 amino acids.

The chain uses TRBV5-4 and TRBJ1-1, with 8 bases identical to TRBD1. CDR3 length: 16 amino acids. The V gene's germline CDR1 is SGHNT and CDR2 YYREEE (reference sequence). V shed 4 bases, J shed 4 bases, and the junction held 12 bases outside the gene matches. The CDR3 nucleotides read TGTGCCAGCAGCCCCCCACAGGGGGGTTTTGTCACTGAAGCTTTCTTT. Its translation is CASSPPQGGFVTEAFF.

For the CDR3, the DNA is TGCGCCAGCAGCTTGGTAAAACAATTGGGGCATCAGGGGATCACCTACGAGCAGTACTTC. It specifies CASSLVKQLGHQGITYEQYF. The V call is TRBV5-1, the J call TRBJ2-7, with a possible D match to TRBD1 (6 bases). The V end lost 0 bases, the J end lost 2 bases, and 27 bases lay between the germline ends. Germline V CDR1 and CDR2: SGHRS, YFSETQ. The length of the CDR3 is 20 residues.

This clone was counted many times. Other DNA sequences in the sample encode the same CDR3. The chain is built from TRBV6-6 and TRBJ2-5; no clear D gene. CDR1 and CDR2 from the germline V gene are MNHNY and SVGAGI (reference sequence). Trimming stripped 8 bases from V and 7 bases from J, with 23 bases between. The CDR3 runs to 15 residues. Here the CDR3 reads CASGWRCRFPGTQYF. Here the CDR3 DNA reads TGTGCCAGCGGGTGGCGGTGCCGGTTCCCGGGGACCCAGTACTTC.

The rearrangement uses TRBV4-1 and TRBJ1-5, with 7 nucleotides matching TRBD1. The length of the CDR3 is 15 residues. V lost 2 bases to trimming and J lost 3 bases; unmatched junction nucleotides: 4. CDR1 is MGHRA, CDR2 YSYEKL, per germline. The DNA for the CDR3 is TGCGCCAGCAGCCAACTGGGACAGCTCAATCAGCCCCAGCATTTT. Residues: CASSQLGQLNQPQHF.

The CDR3 DNA reads TGTGCCAGCAGTTACGCAGGGGGCGGCACTGAAGCTTTCTTT. Its protein product is CASSYAGGGTEAFF. This sequence joins TRBV6-5 and TRBJ1-1, with 8 bases matching TRBD1. This CDR3 has 14 residues. Per the germline V gene, CDR1 is MNHEY and CDR2 is SVGAGI. The ends lost 2 bases at V and 4 bases at J; junction bases unmatched: 3.

The chain carries TRBV30 and TRBJ2-5, with TRBD2 identical over 13 bases. This CDR3 contains 17 residues. J was trimmed by 5 bases and V by 0 bases; bases with no gene match: 9. Germline CDR1 is GTSNPN and CDR2 is SVGIG (reference sequence). CDR3 sequence: CAWSVYWTSGGSETQYF. CDR3 DNA sequence: TGTGCCTGGAGTGTATATTGGACTAGCGGGGGTTCGGAGACCCAGTACTTC.

This chain's CDR3 is CSAGQRNEKLFF. Here the CDR3 DNA reads TGCAGCGCGGGACAGCGTAATGAAAAACTGTTTTTT. V gene TRBV29-1 combines with J gene TRBJ1-4; 7 bases match TRBD1. This CDR3 spans 12 amino acids. V lost 7 bases and J lost 4; bases outside the gene matches: 3. The germline CDR1 and CDR2 sequences are SQVTM and ANQGSEA.

DNA of the CDR3: TGCGCCAGCAGCTTGGCGGGACAGCCCACAGATACGCAGTATTTT. Translating it yields CASSLAGQPTDTQYF. V usage is TRBV5-1 and J usage is TRBJ2-3, with 7 bases that match TRBD1. V trimming: 0 bases; J trimming: 2 bases; junction bases outside the gene matches: 3. Germline CDR1 reads SGHRS; CDR2 reads YFSETQ. CDR3 length: 15 amino acids.

This chain joins TRBV15 and TRBJ1-2; a weak D match, TRBD1 (5 bases). There are 16 residues in the CDR3. V was clipped by 0 bases and J by 2 bases, with 13 bases between them. Per the germline V gene, CDR1 is LNHNV and CDR2 is YYDKDF (reference sequence). CDR3 in amino acids: CATSRDLGGRNYGYTF. The DNA of the CDR3 is TGTGCCACCAGCAGAGATTTGGGGGGTAGGAACTATGGCTACACCTTC.

This rearrangement joins TRBV29-1 to TRBJ1-1; 7 nucleotides agree with TRBD1. The V and J ends lost 6 bases and 4 bases, in that order; junction bases with no gene match: 8. The CDR3 contains 13 residues. The germline gives CDR1 SQVTM, CDR2 ANQGSEA. The CDR3 DNA reads TGCAGCGTGACCACAGGGGCCGCCACTGAAGCTTTCTTT. Its protein product is CSVTTGAATEAFF.

This clone appeared once. The chain has TRBV7-9 and TRBJ1-1; no reliable D call. CDR1 and CDR2 from the germline V gene are SEHNR and FQNEAQ (reference sequence). Trimming pared 1 base from V and 4 bases from J, leaving 13 bases between. CDR3 length: 15 amino acids. CDR3 region: CASSLDDRVGTEAFF. The CDR3 DNA reads TGTGCCAGCAGCTTAGATGACCGGGTCGGCACTGAAGCTTTCTTT. Complete variable domain (other parts from reference TRBV7-9 and TRBJ1-1): DTGVSQNPRHKITKRGQNVTFRCDPISEHNRLYWYRQTLGQGPEFLTYFQNEAQLEKSRLLSDRFSAERPKGSFSTLEIQRTEQGDSAMYLCASSLDDRVGTEAFFGQGTRLTVV.

The J gene is TRBJ2-1, the V gene TRBV2; D ambiguous. V dropped 7 bases and J dropped 9 bases, with 16 bases sitting between them. Germline CDR1 SNHLY, CDR2 FYNNEI. The CDR3 is 13 amino acids. In DNA, the CDR3 is TGTGCCAGCATCGAAGACACCTCCGGTGAGCAGTTCTTC. The encoded protein is CASIEDTSGEQFF.

The chain joins TRBV27 to TRBJ2-7; D is perhaps TRBD1 (5 bases). V lost 6 bases, J lost 2 bases, and 14 bases lay in between. Germline lookup yields CDR1 MNHEY and CDR2 SMNVEV (reference sequence). The CDR3 totals 14 residues. CDR3 DNA: TGTGCCAGCAGGTTGACAGTTAATACCTACGAGCAGTACTTC. Its translation is CASRLTVNTYEQYF.

CDR3 nucleotides: TGTGCCAGCAGCTCCCGGGGACAGCGGAACACTGAAGCTTTCTTT. Amino acid sequence: CASSSRGQRNTEAFF. The J gene is TRBJ1-1, the V gene TRBV7-3; TRBD1 matches at 7 bases. With 4 bases clipped from V and 1 base from J, the junction kept 6 bases outside the gene matches. The germline CDR1 and CDR2 sequences are SGHTA and FQGTGA. This CDR3 has 15 amino acids.

This clone was counted once. The chain carries TRBV7-9 and TRBJ1-5, with a tentative D call TRBD1 (5 bases). The V gene's germline CDR1 is SEHNR and CDR2 FQNEAQ (reference sequence). Deletions cut 1 base from V and 7 bases from J, with 5 bases between. The CDR3 is made up of 12 amino acids. CDR3: CASSLGGQPQHF. The CDR3 region has the DNA TGTGCCAGCAGCTTAGGGGGCCAGCCCCAGCATTTT.

The V gene is TRBV7-2, the J gene TRBJ2-7, with TRBD1 as a possible D gene (6 bases). Per the germline V gene, CDR1 is SGHTA and CDR2 is FQGNSA. The ends were cut back, 4 bases at V and 0 bases at J, with 10 bases in the middle. The CDR3 runs to 14 residues. The CDR3 DNA is TGTGCCAGCAGCTCCCGAGGGGGCTCCTACGAGCAGTACTTC. It codes for CASSSRGGSYEQYF.

The gene calls are TRBV4-2 and TRBJ1-5; D is perhaps TRBD1 (6 bases). The CDR3 covers 16 residues. V was shortened by 4 bases and J by 3 bases, with 16 bases between the two germline ends. Germline loops: CDR1 LGHNA, CDR2 YNFKEQ. The CDR3: CASSPHPGDDNQPQHF. CDR3 nucleotide sequence: TGTGCCAGCAGCCCCCATCCAGGGGACGACAATCAGCCCCAGCATTTT.

The gene calls are TRBV6-1 and TRBJ1-5; D remains ambiguous. The CDR3 extends over 13 amino acids. Germline lookup yields CDR1 MNHNS and CDR2 SASEGT. V dropped 0 bases and J dropped 11 bases, with 11 bases sitting between them. The CDR3, as DNA: TGTGCCAGCAGTGAAGCGCGAGCGTCGGCCCAGCATTTT. Encoded protein: CASSEARASAQHF.

This clone was counted a few times. The genes are TRBV6-1 and TRBJ1-6, with D maybe TRBD1 (5 bases). V lost 2 bases and J lost 14, with 19 bases in between. This CDR3 is built from 15 residues. Germline CDR1 is MNHNS and CDR2 is SASEGT. CDR3 residues: CASSEKGQGSRALHF. CDR3 DNA: TGTGCCAGCAGTGAAAAGGGGCAGGGTTCGAGAGCCCTCCACTTT.

The V gene is TRBV5-1, the J gene TRBJ2-1, with D possibly matching TRBD2 (5 bases). The CDR3 has 13 amino acids. The V gene's germline CDR1 is SGHRS and CDR2 YFSETQ. V was pared by 3 bases and J by 4 bases, with 8 bases between. CDR3 coding DNA: TGCGCCAGCAGCTCCTCGGGATACAATGAGCAGTTCTTC. Translation gives CASSSSGYNEQFF. Full variable domain (remainder filled in from reference TRBV5-1 and TRBJ2-1): KAGVTQTPRYLIKTRGQQVTLSCSPISGHRSVSWYQQTPGQGLQFLFEYFSETQRNKGNFPGRFSGRQFSNSRSEMNVSTLELGDSALYLCASSSSGYNEQFFGPGTRLTVL.

The chain links TRBV30 to TRBJ1-1; 7 nucleotides align to TRBD1. This CDR3 spans 20 amino acids. Germline V CDR1 and CDR2: GTSNPN, SVGIG (reference sequence). V dropped 1 base and J dropped 3; count of bases not matched to a gene: 23. This CDR3 is CAWSGGLGQRTGGGDTEAFF. The CDR3 DNA reads as TGTGCCTGGAGTGGGGGTTTGGGACAGCGGACGGGAGGGGGGGACACTGAAGCTTTCTTT. Based on the CDR3 plus reference TRBV30 and TRBJ1-1, the full variable domain is SQTIHQWPATLVQPVGSPLSLECTVEGTSNPNLYWYRQAAGRGLQLLFYSVGIGQISSEVPQNLSASRPQDRQFILSSKKLLLSDSGFYLCAWSGGLGQRTGGGDTEAFFGQGTRLTVV.

CDR3 amino acids: CSAARDTQYF. The CDR3 coding sequence is TGCAGTGCGGCGCGGGATACGCAGTATTTT. The J gene is TRBJ2-3, the V gene TRBV20-1; D unclear. Germline CDR1 DFQATT, CDR2 SNEGSKA (reference sequence). CDR3 length: 10 residues. The germline V and J ends were trimmed by 6 bases and 6 bases, with 7 bases remaining between them.

The chain is built from TRBV4-3 and TRBJ2-3; 7 bases map to TRBD2. Germline CDR1 is LGHNA and CDR2 is YSLEER. This CDR3 spans 17 amino acids. After removal of 0 bases from V and 2 bases from J, the junction contained 8 bases not matched to a gene. The DNA of the CDR3 is TGCGCCAGCAGCCAAGATATCCCCGGGGGGACCACAGATACGCAGTATTTT. Amino acid sequence: CASSQDIPGGTTDTQYF.

The chain combines TRBV5-6 with TRBJ1-1, with unresolved D. Germline-derived CDR1 and CDR2 are SGHDT and YYEEEE. The V end was cut by 2 bases, the J end by 1 base, with 9 bases between. The CDR3 is 14 residues long. Here the CDR3 reads CASSFPTPNTEAFF. CDR3 nucleotides: TGTGCCAGCAGCTTCCCAACTCCGAACACTGAAGCTTTCTTT.

The chain joins TRBV11-2 to TRBJ2-7; D gene unclear. The germline gives CDR1 SGHAT, CDR2 FQNNGV. With 2 bases removed from V and 3 bases from J, the gap between germline ends came to 5 bases. The CDR3 sequence is 12 residues long. Here the CDR3 reads CASSLPYYEQYF. The CDR3, as DNA: TGTGCCAGCAGCTTACCCTACTACGAGCAGTACTTC.

This clone has just a few counts. The chain couples TRBV19 to TRBJ1-1; TRBD1 matches at 8 bases. The CDR3 covers 13 residues. Trimming took 8 bases from V and 3 from J; bases not matched to a gene: 5. CDR1 and CDR2 from the germline V gene are LNHDA and SQIVND (reference sequence). CDR3 loop: CASGRTGYTEAFF. CDR3 sequence (DNA): TGTGCCAGTGGCCGGACAGGGTACACTGAAGCTTTCTTT.

The chain links TRBV19 to TRBJ1-1, with D tentatively TRBD1 (5 bases). Germline values: CDR1 LNHDA, CDR2 SQIVND (reference sequence). Trimming stripped 7 bases from V and 6 bases from J, with 9 bases between. The CDR3 extends over 11 amino acids. The CDR3 nucleotides are TGTGCCAGTAATCAGGGTCCTGAAGCTTTCTTT. Translated, it gives CASNQGPEAFF.

The chain recombines TRBV4-3 with TRBJ1-1; D is perhaps TRBD1 (5 bases). V shed 0 bases and J shed 3 bases, with 14 bases lying between them. Germline V CDR1 and CDR2: LGHNA, YSLEER. This CDR3 region has 16 residues. Here the CDR3 reads CASSQEAVGVYTEAFF. The CDR3 region has the DNA TGCGCCAGCAGCCAAGAGGCGGTAGGGGTTTACACTGAAGCTTTCTTT.